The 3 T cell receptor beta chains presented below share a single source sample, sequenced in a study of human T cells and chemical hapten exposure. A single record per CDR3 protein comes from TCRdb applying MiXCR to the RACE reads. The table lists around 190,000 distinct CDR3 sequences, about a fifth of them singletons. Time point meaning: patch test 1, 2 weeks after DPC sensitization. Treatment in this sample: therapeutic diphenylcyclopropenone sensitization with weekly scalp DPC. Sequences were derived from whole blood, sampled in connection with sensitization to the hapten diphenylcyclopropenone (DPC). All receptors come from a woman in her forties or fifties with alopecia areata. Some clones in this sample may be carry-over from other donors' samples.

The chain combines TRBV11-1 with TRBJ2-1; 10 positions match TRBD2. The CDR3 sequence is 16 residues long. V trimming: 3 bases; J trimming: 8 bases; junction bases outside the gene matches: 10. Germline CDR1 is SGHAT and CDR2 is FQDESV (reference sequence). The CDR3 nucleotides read TGTGCCAGCAGCTTCAGCTTTGCTAGCGGGGGACATGAGCAGTTCTTC. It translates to CASSFSFASGGHEQFF.

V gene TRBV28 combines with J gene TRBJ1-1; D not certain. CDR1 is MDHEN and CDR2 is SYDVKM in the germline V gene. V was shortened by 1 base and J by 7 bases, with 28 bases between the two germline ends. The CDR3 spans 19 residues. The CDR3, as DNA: TGTGCCAGCAGTTTATTCGCCTCAGGCCGAATTCCCCCTGTAATTGAAGCTTTCTTT. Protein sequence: CASSLFASGRIPPVIEAFF.

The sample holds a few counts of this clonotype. The CDR3 loop reads CASSGADRGFSYEQYF. The CDR3 coding sequence is TGTGCCAGCAGTGGAGCAGACAGGGGGTTCTCCTACGAGCAGTACTTC. The rearrangement uses TRBV6-1 and TRBJ2-7; 9 bases match TRBD1. The V and J ends lost 4 bases and 0 bases, in that order; junction bases with no gene match: 7. The CDR3 is 16 residues long. Germline V gives CDR1 MNHNS, CDR2 SASEGT.